The source of this TCR beta chain is a study of human thymus T cells (dated by TCRdb to about 2020). For the wider study: The study described the TCR alpha and beta repertoires in fewer than 10 infant thymus samples and a handful of matching peripheral blood samples. The cohort included six male and two female infants, with donor ages spanning 7 to 244 days.

Study-level results and caveats: The related research found that thymic TCR repertoires overlapped highly between unrelated individuals. V and J gene segment usage appeared biased in both thymic and peripheral blood repertoires. On average, thymus samples gave roughly 800,000 unique TCRB clonotypes, whereas blood samples gave about 84,000.

Thymus tissue was obtained as surgical resects removed during corrective cardiac surgery. In Finland, the donors were immunologically healthy infants who were having open corrective cardiac surgery for congenital heart defects. After being mechanically released from the tissue, thymocytes were kept at -70 degrees C in pellets of roughly 10-33 million cells. Genomic DNA was extracted from frozen cell pellets with a QIAsymphony instrument. Looking up the germline V gene yields CDR1 KGHSH and CDR2 LQKENI. Taken from cysteine to phenylalanine, the CDR3 has 15 residues. Kept here is only the CDR3 DNA, which spans 45 bases and is read in frame from base 1. V gives up 0 bases and J gives up 4 bases, and the segment between their germline ends measures 11 bases. The immunoSEQ multiplex PCR assay was used to amplify the TCRB and TCRAD loci from a standardized amount of quality-controlled genomic DNA. The amplicons covered the V(D)J region and were long enough to include the CDR3 and to identify the V and J genes. The amplicons were sequenced on an Illumina platform via the commercial immunoSEQ service. In the paper's pipeline: Primer bias and sequencing errors were corrected as previously described, and TCRAD and TCRB definitions were based on the IMGT database. The repertoires were analysed using immunoSEQ Analyzer 3.0 and VDJTools for basic statistics, V/J segment usage, diversity estimates, rarefaction and pairwise overlap. Diversity was estimated with Chao1, ChaoE, Efron-Thisted, Shannon and inverse Simpson indices, and also on datasets down-sampled to the smallest sample. For repertoire overlap, CDR3 nucleotide sequence, V gene and J gene had to match strictly, and clustering was done by Jaccard-based multidimensional scaling. In its TCRdb copy, this immuneACCESS table keeps in-frame sequences only and misses some clones. Where compared with another copy, unresolved V genes explain less than half of these, and the others have no known cause. Clone size and the V and J calls come from that table; the DNA yielded D and trimming. The sample contains under 95,000 clones, 85% to 95% of them found a single time. The ten top clones hold approximately 0.031% of the sample.

In regard to this clone: It lacks a known antigen. No much larger clonotype is one base removed from it; base qualities were not supplied.

This receptor was identified in a girl under two years old with a congenital heart defect but otherwise immunologically healthy. Input material: thymus tissue. Rearrangement joined TRBV18 to TRBJ2-3; no D gene call is confident. The CDR3: CASSPPSDLADTQYF. The base sequence is TGTGCCAGCTCACCACCTTCGGATCTGGCAGATACGCAGTATTTT. Reference TRBV18 and TRBJ2-3 genes cover what lies past the CDR3, so the full variable domain is NAGVMQNPRHLVRRRGQEARLRCSPMKGHSHVYWYRQLPEEGLKFMVYLQKENIIDESGMPKERFSAEFPKEGPSILRIQQVVRGDSAAYFCASSPPSDLADTQYFGPGTRLTVL.